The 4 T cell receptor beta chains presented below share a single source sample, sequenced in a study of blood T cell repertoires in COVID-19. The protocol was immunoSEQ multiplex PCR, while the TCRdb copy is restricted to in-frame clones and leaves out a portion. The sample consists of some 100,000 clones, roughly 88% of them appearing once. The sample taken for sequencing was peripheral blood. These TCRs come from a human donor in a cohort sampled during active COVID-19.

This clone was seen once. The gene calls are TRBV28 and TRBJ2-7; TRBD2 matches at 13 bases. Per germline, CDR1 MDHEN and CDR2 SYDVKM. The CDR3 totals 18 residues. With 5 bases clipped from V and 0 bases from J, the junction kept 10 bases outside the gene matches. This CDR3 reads CASSATSGRAIPSYEQYF. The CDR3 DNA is TGTGCCAGCAGTGCCACTAGCGGGAGGGCCATCCCCTCCTACGAGCAGTACTTC.

Written as DNA, the CDR3 is TGTGCCAGCAGATTACCCCAGGGTAGGGACTATGGCTACACCTTC. This gives the protein CASRLPQGRDYGYTF. The rearrangement uses TRBV28 and TRBJ1-2; TRBD1 might be the D (5 bases). Trimming removed 6 bases at V and 3 bases at J, with 17 bases between. CDR3 length: 15 amino acids. CDR1 is MDHEN, CDR2 SYDVKM, per germline.

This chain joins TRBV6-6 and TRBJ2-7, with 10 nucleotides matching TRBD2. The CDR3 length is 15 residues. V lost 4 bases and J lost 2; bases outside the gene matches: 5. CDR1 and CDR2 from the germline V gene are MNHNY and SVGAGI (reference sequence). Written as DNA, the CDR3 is TGTGCCAGCAGTTCATCTAGCGGGAGCCCCTACGAGCAGTACTTC. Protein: CASSSSSGSPYEQYF.

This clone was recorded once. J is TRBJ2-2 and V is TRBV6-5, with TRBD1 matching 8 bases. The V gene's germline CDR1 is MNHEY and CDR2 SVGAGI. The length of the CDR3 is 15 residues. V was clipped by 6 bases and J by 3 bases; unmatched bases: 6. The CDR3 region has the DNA TGTGCCAGCAGCCTTCAGGGGGCCGACACCGGGGAGCTGTTTTTT. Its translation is CASSLQGADTGELFF.